This TCR beta chain was observed in a study of shared clonotypes between healthy human individuals. Remarks on this clone: The target antigen is unknown.

Using immunoSEQ multiplex PCR, the repertoire was profiled, and TCRdb retains in-frame clones only, with some absent. Here the sample spans under 2,000,000 clones, about 94% being singletons. CD8 cells regarded as naive lacked CD45RO, were positively chosen for CCR7, and omitted terminally differentiated effector memory CD45RA+ cells. The CDR3 covers 16 residues. Points from the study as a whole: Naive CD4 clonotype sharing across a handful of donors was approximately 5%. Genetic and exposure-history diversity was limited by the few donors.

Source material: naive CD8+ T cells sorted from blood. The chain is built from TRBV21-1 and TRBJ2-7; TRBD2 reflects the table's D call only, with no check against the DNA. TRBV21-1 is given as a pseudogene. The sequence was collected from a man younger than 35 in good health. CDR3 DNA sequence: TGTGCCAGCAGCAAAGGCGGGGACTGGGGCTCCTACGAGCAGTACTTC. This codes for CASSKGGDWGSYEQYF.